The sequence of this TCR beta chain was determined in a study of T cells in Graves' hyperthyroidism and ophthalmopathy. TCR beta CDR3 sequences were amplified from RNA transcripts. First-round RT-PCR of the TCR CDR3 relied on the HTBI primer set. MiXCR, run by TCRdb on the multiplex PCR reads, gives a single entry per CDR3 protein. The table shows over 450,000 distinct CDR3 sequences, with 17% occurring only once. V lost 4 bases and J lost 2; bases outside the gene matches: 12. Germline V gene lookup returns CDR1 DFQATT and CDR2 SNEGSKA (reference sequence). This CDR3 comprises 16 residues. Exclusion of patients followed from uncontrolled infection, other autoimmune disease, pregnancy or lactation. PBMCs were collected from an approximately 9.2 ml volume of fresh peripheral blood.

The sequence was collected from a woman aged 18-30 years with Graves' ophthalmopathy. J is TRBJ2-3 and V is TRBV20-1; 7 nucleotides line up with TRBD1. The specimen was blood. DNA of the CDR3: TGCAGTGCTACTTCTCCTACAGGGGATTACACAGATACGCAGTATTTT. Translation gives CSATSPTGDYTDTQYF.